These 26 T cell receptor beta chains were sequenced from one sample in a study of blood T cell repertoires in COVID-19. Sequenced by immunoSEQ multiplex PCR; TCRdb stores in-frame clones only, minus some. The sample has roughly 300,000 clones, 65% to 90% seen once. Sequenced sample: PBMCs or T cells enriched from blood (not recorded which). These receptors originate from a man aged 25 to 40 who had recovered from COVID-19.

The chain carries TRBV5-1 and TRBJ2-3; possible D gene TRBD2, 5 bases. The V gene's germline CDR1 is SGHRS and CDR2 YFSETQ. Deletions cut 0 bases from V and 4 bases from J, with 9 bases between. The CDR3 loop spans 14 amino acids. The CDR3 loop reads CASSLASEADTQYF. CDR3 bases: TGCGCCAGCAGCTTGGCCTCGGAGGCAGATACGCAGTATTTT.

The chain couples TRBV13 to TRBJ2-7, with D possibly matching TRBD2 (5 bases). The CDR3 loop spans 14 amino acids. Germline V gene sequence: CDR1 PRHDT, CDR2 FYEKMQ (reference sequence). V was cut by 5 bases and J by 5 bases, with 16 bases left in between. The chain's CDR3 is CASSRRESVHEQYF. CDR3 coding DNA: TGTGCCAGCAGCCGCCGGGAATCGGTACACGAGCAGTACTTC.

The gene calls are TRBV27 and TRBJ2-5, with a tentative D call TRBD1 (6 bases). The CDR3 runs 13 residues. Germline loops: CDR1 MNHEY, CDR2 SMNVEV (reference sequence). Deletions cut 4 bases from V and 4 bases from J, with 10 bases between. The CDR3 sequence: CASSYRERETQYF. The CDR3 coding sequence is TGTGCCAGCAGTTACAGGGAGCGAGAGACCCAGTACTTC.

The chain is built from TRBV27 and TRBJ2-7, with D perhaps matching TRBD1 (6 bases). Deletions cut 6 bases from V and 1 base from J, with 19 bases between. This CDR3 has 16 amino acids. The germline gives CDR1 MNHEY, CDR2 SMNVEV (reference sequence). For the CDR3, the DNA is TGTGCCAGCAGCTTAAGGACAACCACAGGGTCCTACGAGCAGTACTTC. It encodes CASSLRTTTGSYEQYF.

Here the CDR3 reads CASSLQGNGYTF. The CDR3 DNA reads TGTGCCAGCAGCCTACAGGGTAACGGCTACACCTTC. The V gene is TRBV3-1 (or the pseudogene TRBV3-2), the J gene TRBJ1-2, with D perhaps matching TRBD1 (6 bases). Between the trimmed V and J ends, which lost 4 bases and 8 bases, there was a span of 11 bases. Germline V gene sequence: CDR1 LGHDT, CDR2 YNNKEL (reference sequence). This CDR3 region has 12 residues.

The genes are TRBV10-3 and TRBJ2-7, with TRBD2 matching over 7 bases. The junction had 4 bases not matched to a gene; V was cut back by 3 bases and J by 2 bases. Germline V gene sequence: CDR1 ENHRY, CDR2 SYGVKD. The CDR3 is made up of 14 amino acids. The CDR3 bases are TGTGCCATCAGTGAAACGGGAGGTACCTACGAGCAGTACTTC. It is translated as CAISETGGTYEQYF.

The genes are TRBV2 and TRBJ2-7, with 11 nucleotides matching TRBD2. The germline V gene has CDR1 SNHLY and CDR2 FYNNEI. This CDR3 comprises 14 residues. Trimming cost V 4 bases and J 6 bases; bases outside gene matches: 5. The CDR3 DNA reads TGTGCCAGCAGTGTAGCGGGAGGGCCCGGCGAGCAGTACTTC. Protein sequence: CASSVAGGPGEQYF.

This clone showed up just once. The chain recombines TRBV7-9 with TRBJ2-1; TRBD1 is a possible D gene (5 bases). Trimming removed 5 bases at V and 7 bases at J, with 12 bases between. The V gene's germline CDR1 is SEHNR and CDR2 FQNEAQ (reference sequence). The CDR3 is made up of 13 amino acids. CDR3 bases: TGTGCCAGCAGCGTCACTCGGACAAATGAGCAGTTCTTC. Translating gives CASSVTRTNEQFF.

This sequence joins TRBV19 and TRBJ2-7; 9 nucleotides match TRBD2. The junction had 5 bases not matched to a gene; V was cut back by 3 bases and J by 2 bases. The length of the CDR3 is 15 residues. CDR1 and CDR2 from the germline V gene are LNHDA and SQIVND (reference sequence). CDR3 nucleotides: TGTGCCAGTAGTATCTTTAGCGGGGGCCCCTACGAGCAGTACTTC. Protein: CASSIFSGGPYEQYF.

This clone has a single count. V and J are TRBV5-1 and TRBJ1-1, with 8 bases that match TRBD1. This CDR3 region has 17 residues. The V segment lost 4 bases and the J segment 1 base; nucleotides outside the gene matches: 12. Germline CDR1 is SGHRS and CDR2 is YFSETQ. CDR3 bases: TGCGCCAGCAGCCGAGCCCAGGGGGCGTCCGGGAACACTGAAGCTTTCTTT. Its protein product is CASSRAQGASGNTEAFF. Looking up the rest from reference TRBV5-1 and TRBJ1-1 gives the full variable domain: KAGVTQTPRYLIKTRGQQVTLSCSPISGHRSVSWYQQTPGQGLQFLFEYFSETQRNKGNFPGRFSGRQFSNSRSEMNVSTLELGDSALYLCASSRAQGASGNTEAFFGQGTRLTVV.

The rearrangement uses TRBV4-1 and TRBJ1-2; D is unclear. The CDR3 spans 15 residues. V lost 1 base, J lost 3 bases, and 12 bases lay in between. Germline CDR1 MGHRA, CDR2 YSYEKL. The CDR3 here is CASSQVAGAYYGYTF. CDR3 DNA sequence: TGCGCCAGCAGCCAAGTCGCAGGCGCCTACTATGGCTACACCTTC.

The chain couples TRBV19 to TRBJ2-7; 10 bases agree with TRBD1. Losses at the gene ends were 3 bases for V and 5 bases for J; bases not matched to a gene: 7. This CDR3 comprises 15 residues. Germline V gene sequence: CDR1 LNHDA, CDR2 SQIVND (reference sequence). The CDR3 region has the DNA TGTGCCAGTAGTATCTCCGGGACAGGGGCACACGAGCAGTACTTC. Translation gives CASSISGTGAHEQYF.

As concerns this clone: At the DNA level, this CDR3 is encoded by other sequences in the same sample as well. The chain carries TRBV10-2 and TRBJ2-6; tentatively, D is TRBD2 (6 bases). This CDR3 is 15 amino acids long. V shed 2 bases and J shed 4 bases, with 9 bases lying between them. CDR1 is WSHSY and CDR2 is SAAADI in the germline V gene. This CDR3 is CASSERRAGANVLTF. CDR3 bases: TGCGCCAGCAGTGAGAGGAGGGCCGGGGCCAACGTCCTGACTTTC.

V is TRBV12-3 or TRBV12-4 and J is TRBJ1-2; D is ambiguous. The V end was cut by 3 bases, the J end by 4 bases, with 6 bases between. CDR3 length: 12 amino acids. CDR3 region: CASSFGGYGYTF. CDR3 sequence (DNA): TGTGCCAGCAGTTTTGGCGGCTATGGCTACACCTTC.

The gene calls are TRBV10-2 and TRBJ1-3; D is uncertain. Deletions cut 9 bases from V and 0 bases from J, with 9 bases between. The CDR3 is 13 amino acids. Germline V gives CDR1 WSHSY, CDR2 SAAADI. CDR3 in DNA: TGCGCCAGTGGACTGAACTCTGGAAACACCATATATTTT. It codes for CASGLNSGNTIYF.

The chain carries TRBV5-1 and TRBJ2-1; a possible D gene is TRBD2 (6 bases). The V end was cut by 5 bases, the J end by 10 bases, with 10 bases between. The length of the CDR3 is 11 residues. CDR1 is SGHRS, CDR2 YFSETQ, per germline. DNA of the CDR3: TGCGCCAGCAGTCTCGGACTAGAGCAGTTCTTC. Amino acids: CASSLGLEQFF.

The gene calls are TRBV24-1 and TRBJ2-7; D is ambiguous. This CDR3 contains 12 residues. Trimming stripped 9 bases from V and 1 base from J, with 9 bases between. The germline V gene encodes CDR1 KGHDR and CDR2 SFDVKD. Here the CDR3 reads CATESRSYEQYF. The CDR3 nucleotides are TGTGCCACCGAATCTCGGTCCTACGAGCAGTACTTC.

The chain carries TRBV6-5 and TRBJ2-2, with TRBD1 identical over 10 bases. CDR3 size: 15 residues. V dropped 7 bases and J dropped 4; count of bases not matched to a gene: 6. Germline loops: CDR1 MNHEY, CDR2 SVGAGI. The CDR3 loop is CASKGDRGGTGELFF. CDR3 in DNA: TGTGCCAGCAAAGGGGACAGGGGAGGCACCGGGGAGCTGTTTTTT.

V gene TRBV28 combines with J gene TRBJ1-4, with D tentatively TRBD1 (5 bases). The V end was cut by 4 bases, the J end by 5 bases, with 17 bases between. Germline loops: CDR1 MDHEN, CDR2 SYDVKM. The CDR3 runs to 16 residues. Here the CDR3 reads CASSSPVAGGNEKLFF. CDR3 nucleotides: TGTGCCAGCAGTTCCCCTGTTGCGGGGGGAAATGAAAAACTGTTTTTT.

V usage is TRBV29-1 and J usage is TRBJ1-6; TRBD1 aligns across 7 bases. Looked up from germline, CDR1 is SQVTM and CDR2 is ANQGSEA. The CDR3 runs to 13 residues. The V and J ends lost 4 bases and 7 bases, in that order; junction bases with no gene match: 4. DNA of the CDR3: TGCAGCGTTGGCACAGGGGTGAATTCACCCCTCCACTTT. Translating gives CSVGTGVNSPLHF.

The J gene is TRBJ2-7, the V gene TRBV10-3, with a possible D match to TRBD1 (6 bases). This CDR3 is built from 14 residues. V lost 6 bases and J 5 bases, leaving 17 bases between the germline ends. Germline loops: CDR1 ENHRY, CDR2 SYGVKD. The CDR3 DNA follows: TGTGCCATCAGCGTAACAGGGAATGCCCACGAGCAGTACTTC. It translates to CAISVTGNAHEQYF.

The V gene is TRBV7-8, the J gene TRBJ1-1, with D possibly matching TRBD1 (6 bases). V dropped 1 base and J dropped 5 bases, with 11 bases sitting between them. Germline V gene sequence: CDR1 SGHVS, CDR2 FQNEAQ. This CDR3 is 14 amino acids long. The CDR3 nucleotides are TGTGCCAGCAGCTTAGTGGGGGGGCGAACTGAAGCTTTCTTT. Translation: CASSLVGGRTEAFF.

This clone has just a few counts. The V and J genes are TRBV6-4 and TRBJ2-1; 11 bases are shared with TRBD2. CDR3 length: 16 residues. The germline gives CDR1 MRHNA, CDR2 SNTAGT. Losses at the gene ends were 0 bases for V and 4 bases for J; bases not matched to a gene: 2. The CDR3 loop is CASSDSGLADYNEQFF. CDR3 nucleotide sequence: TGTGCCAGCAGTGACTCGGGACTAGCGGATTACAATGAGCAGTTCTTC.

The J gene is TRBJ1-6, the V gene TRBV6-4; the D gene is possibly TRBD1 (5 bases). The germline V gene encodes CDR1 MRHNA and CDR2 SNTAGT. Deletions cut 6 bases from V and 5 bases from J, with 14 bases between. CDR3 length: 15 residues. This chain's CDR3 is CASSPSAGDNSPLHF. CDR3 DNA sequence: TGTGCCAGCAGCCCTTCCGCGGGGGATAATTCACCCCTCCACTTT.

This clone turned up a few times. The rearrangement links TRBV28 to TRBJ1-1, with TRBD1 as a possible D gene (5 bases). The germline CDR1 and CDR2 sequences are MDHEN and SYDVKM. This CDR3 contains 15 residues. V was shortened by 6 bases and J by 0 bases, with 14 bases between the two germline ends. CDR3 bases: TGTGCCAGCAGCCCATCGGGGGGGGTGAACACTGAAGCTTTCTTT. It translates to CASSPSGGVNTEAFF.

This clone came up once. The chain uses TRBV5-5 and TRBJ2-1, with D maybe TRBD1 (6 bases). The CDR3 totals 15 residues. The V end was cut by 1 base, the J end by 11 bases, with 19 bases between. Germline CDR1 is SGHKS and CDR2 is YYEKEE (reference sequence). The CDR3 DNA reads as TGTGCCAGCAGCTTGCGCCAGGGGAATGCGAATAAGCAGTTCTTC. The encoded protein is CASSLRQGNANKQFF.